These T cell receptor beta chains were read from a single sample in a study of T cell repertoires in cytomegalovirus infection. In TCRdb, the reads were re-called with MiXCR into one record per CDR3 protein. The sample contains 310,000 or so distinct CDR3 sequences, 15% to 20% of which appear only once. The sequencing input was PBMCs. These receptors all stem from a human donor in good health (CMV status not recorded). Some clones in this sample may be carry-over from other donors' samples. CDR3s include the opening cysteine and the closing phenylalanine or tryptophan. D genes are given only for firm matches. Rows give clone size only sometimes, using once, few, many, or a class for an expanded clone.

V gene: TRBV29-1
D gene: -
J gene: TRBJ2-7
clone size: -
CDR3 DNA: TGCAGCGTTGTTGTGTACGACGAGCAGTACTTC
CDR3 protein: CSVVVYDEQYF

V gene: TRBV18
D gene: -
J gene: TRBJ2-2
clone size: few
CDR3 DNA: TGTGCCAGCTCACCCCTTCAGAACACCGGGGAGCTGTTTTTT
CDR3 protein: CASSPLQNTGELFF

V gene: TRBV10-3
D gene: -
J gene: TRBJ2-3
clone size: many
CDR3 DNA: TGTGCCATCAGTGAAAGATCCCGGTCTAGCACAGATACGCAGTATTTT
CDR3 protein: CAISERSRSSTDTQYF

V gene: TRBV19
D gene: TRBD2
J gene: TRBJ2-1
clone size: -
CDR3 DNA: TGTGCCAGTAGTATCTTCCCCGGGGGGGGCCCGCAGTTCTTC
CDR3 protein: CASSIFPGGGPQFF

V gene: TRBV6-1
D gene: TRBD2
J gene: TRBJ2-7
clone size: -
CDR3 DNA: TGTGCCAGCAGCCAAACCGGGACTAGCGGGGGGACCACCTACGAGCAGTACTTC
CDR3 protein: CASSQTGTSGGTTYEQYF

V gene: TRBV2
D gene: -
J gene: TRBJ1-4
clone size: few
CDR3 DNA: TGTGCCAGCAGCCCACTGGGGGAGGAAAAACTGTTTTTT
CDR3 protein: CASSPLGEEKLFF

V gene: TRBV2
D gene: TRBD1
J gene: TRBJ2-5
clone size: -
CDR3 DNA: TGTGCCAGCAACGGACAGGGGGCCCAAGAGACCCAGTACTTC
CDR3 protein: CASNGQGAQETQYF

V gene: TRBV20-1
D gene: -
J gene: TRBJ1-2
clone size: -
CDR3 DNA: TGCAGTGTCTCCGGGACGTCGCTCTATGGCTACACCTTC
CDR3 protein: CSVSGTSLYGYTF

V gene: TRBV4-1
D gene: -
J gene: TRBJ1-1
clone size: few
CDR3 DNA: TGCGCCAGCAGCCAAGATCTAGGGGAGGTAAACACTGAAGCTTTCTTT
CDR3 protein: CASSQDLGEVNTEAFF

V gene: TRBV5-5
D gene: TRBD2
J gene: TRBJ2-3
clone size: many
CDR3 DNA: TGTGCCAGCAGCGCGGGGGGCGGAGATACGCAGTATTTT
CDR3 protein: CASSAGGGDTQYF

V gene: TRBV7-9
D gene: -
J gene: TRBJ1-1
clone size: many
CDR3 DNA: TGTGCCAGCAGCCAATCCCAGTCTGAAGCTTTCTTT
CDR3 protein: CASSQSQSEAFF

V gene: TRBV12-3/TRBV12-4
D gene: TRBD1
J gene: TRBJ1-2
clone size: many
CDR3 DNA: TGTGCCAGCAGCCCCCCACAGGGGGGCTACACCTTC
CDR3 protein: CASSPPQGGYTF